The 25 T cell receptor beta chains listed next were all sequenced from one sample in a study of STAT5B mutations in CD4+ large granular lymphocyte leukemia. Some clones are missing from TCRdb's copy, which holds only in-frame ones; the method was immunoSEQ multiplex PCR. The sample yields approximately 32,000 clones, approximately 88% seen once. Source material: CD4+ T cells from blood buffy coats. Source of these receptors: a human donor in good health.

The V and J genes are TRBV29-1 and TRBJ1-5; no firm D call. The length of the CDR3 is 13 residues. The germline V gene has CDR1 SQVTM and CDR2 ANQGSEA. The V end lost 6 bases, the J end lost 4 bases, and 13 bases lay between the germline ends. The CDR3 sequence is CSVKLQMNQPQHF. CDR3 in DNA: TGCAGCGTCAAACTCCAGATGAATCAGCCCCAGCATTTT.

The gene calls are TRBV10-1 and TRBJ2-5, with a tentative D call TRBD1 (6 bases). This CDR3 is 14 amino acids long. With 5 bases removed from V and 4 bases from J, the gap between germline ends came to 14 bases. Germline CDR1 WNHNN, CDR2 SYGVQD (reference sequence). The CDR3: CASSFSGVGETQYF. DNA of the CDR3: TGCGCCAGCAGTTTTTCAGGGGTAGGAGAGACCCAGTACTTC.

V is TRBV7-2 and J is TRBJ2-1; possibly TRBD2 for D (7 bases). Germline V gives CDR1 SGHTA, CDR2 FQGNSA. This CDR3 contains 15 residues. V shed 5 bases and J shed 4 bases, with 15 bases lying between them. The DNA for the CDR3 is TGTGCCAGCAGCCCAGGAGGGAGGGGGTACAATGAGCAGTTCTTC. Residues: CASSPGGRGYNEQFF.

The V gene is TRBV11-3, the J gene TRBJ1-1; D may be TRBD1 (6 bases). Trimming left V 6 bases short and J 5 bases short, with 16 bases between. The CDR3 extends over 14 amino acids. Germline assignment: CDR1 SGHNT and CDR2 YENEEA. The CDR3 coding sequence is TGTGCCAGCAGAGGAACAGGGCTAACAACTGAAGCTTTCTTT. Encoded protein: CASRGTGLTTEAFF.

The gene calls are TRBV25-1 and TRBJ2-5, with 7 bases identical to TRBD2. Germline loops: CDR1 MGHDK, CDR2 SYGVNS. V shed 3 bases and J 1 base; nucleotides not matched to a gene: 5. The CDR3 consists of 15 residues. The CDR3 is CASSEGRVLQETQYF. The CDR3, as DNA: TGTGCCAGCAGTGAGGGGAGGGTTCTCCAAGAGACCCAGTACTTC.

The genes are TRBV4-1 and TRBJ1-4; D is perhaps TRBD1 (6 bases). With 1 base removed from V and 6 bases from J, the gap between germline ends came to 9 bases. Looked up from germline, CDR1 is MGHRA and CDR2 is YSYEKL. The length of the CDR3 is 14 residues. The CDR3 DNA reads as TGCGCCAGCAGCCAAGTGGACAGACATGAAAAACTGTTTTTT. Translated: CASSQVDRHEKLFF.

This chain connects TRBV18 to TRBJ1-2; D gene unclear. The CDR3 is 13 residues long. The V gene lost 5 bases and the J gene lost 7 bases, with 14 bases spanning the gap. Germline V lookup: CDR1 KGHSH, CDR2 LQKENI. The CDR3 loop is CASSNRDPPGYTF. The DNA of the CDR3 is TGTGCCAGCTCAAACCGGGATCCTCCTGGCTACACCTTC.

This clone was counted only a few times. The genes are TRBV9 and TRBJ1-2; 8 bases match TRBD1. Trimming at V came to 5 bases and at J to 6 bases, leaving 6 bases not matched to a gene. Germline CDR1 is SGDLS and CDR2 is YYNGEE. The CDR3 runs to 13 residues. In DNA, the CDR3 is TGTGCCAGCAGGAATCCGGACAGGGATGGCTACACCTTC. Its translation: CASRNPDRDGYTF. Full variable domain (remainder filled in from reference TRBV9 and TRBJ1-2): DSGVTQTPKHLITATGQRVTLRCSPRSGDLSVYWYQQSLDQGLQFLIQYYNGEERAKGNILERFSAQQFPDLHSELNLSSLELGDSALYFCASRNPDRDGYTFGSGTRLTVV.

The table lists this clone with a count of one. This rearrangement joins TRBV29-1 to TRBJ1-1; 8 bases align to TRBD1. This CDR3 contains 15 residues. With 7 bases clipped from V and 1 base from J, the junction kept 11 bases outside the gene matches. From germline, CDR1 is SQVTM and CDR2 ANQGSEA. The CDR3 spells CSALDQGAPNTEAFF. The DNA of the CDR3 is TGCAGCGCCCTGGACCAGGGGGCCCCGAACACTGAAGCTTTCTTT.

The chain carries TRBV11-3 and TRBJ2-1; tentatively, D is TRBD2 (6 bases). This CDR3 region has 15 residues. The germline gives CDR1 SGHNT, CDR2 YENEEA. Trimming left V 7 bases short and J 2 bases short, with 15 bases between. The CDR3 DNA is TGTGCCAGCACTCCCGGCACGGGGGCCTACAATGAGCAGTTCTTC. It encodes CASTPGTGAYNEQFF.

CDR3 in amino acids: CALQGSPGLAGTWQFF. Here the CDR3 DNA reads TGTGCCTTACAGGGATCTCCGGGACTAGCCGGTACCTGGCAGTTCTTC. V usage is TRBV30 and J usage is TRBJ2-1; 9 bases are shared with TRBD2. From germline, CDR1 is GTSNPN and CDR2 SVGIG (reference sequence). This CDR3 contains 16 residues. J gave up 12 bases and V 7 bases, and 22 bases lay outside the gene matches.

For the CDR3, the DNA is TGTGCCAGCAGTGCCGGGAGGAATAGCAATCAGCCCCAGCATTTT. Translation: CASSAGRNSNQPQHF. The chain employs TRBV25-1 and TRBJ1-5; D gene uncertain. V lost 4 bases, J lost 0 bases, and 10 bases lay in between. CDR3 length: 15 residues. The V gene's germline CDR1 is MGHDK and CDR2 SYGVNS.

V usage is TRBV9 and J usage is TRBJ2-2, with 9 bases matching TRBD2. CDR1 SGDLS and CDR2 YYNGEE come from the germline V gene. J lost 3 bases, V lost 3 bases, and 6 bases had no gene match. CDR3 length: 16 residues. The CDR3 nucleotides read TGTGCCAGCAGCGACGGGAGCGGGAGGTACACCGGGGAGCTGTTTTTT. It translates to CASSDGSGRYTGELFF.

Here the CDR3 reads CASSFVPEKLFF. The CDR3 coding sequence is TGTGCCAGCAGCTTCGTACCTGAAAAACTGTTTTTT. J is TRBJ1-4 and V is TRBV11-1; D not certain. Trimming pared 3 bases from V and 7 bases from J, leaving 6 bases between. CDR3 length equals 12 residues. CDR1 is SGHAT and CDR2 is FQDESV in the germline V gene (reference sequence).

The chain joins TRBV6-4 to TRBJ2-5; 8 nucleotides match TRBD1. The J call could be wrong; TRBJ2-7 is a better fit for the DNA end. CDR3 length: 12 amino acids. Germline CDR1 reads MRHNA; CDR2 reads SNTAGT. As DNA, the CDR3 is TGTGCCACACAGGGGGGCTTGGACGAGCAGTACTTC. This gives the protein CATQGGLDEQYF.

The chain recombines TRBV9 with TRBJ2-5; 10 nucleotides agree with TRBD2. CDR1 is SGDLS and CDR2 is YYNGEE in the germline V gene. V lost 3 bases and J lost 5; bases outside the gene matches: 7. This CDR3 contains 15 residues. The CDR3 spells CASSESGGVRETQYF. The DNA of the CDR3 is TGTGCCAGCAGCGAGAGCGGGGGGGTAAGGGAGACCCAGTACTTC.

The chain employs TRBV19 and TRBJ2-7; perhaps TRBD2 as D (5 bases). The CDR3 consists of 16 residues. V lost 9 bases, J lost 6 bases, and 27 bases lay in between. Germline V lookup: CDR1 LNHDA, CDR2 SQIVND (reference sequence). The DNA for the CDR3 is TGTGCCAGCAAGAGGGCCCCTGGTGCGGGTCCCGGCGAGCAGTACTTC. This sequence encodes CASKRAPGAGPGEQYF.

CDR3: CASSQVPSGGARETQYF. CDR3 DNA: TGCGCCAGCAGCCAAGTGCCTAGCGGGGGGGCTAGGGAGACCCAGTACTTC. The chain recombines TRBV4-1 with TRBJ2-5; 12 nucleotides line up with TRBD2. The CDR3 is made up of 17 amino acids. Germline V gene lookup returns CDR1 MGHRA and CDR2 YSYEKL. The V gene end was trimmed by 1 base and the J gene end by 5 bases; junction bases not matched to a gene: 8.

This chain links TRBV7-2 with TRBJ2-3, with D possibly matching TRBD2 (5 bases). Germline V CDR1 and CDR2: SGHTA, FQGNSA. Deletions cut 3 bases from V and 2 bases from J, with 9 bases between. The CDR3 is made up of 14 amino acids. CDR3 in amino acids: CASSFGLITDTQYF. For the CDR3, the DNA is TGTGCCAGCAGCTTCGGACTCATCACAGATACGCAGTATTTT.

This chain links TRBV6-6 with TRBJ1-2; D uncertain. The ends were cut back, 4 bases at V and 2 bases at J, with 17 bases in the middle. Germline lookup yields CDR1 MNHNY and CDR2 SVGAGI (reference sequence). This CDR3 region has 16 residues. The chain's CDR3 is CASSSPDRATNYGYTF. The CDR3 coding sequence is TGTGCCAGCAGTTCCCCGGACCGGGCGACCAACTATGGCTACACCTTC.

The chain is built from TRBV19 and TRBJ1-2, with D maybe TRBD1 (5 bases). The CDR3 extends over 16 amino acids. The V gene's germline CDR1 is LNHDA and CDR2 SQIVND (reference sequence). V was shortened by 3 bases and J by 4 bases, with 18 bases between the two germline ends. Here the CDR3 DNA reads TGTGCCAGTAGTATGGGGGGAGAGGTTCCTGGCTATGGCTACACCTTC. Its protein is CASSMGGEVPGYGYTF.

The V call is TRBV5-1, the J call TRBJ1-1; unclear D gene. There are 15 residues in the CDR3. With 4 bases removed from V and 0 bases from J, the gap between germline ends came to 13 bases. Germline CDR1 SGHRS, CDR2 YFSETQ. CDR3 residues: CASSLVSGVNTEAFF. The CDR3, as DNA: TGCGCCAGCAGCCTGGTATCAGGAGTGAACACTGAAGCTTTCTTT. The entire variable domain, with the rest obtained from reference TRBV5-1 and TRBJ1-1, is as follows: KAGVTQTPRYLIKTRGQQVTLSCSPISGHRSVSWYQQTPGQGLQFLFEYFSETQRNKGNFPGRFSGRQFSNSRSEMNVSTLELGDSALYLCASSLVSGVNTEAFFGQGTRLTVV.

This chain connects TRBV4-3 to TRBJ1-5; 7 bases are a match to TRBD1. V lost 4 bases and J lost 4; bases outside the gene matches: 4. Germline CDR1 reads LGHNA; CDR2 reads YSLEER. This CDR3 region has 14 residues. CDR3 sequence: CASSLGTDNQPQHF. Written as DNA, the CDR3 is TGCGCCAGCAGCCTCGGGACAGATAATCAGCCCCAGCATTTT.

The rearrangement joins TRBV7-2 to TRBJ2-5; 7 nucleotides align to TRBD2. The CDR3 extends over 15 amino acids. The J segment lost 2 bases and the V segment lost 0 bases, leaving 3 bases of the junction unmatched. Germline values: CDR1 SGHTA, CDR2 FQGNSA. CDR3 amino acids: CASSLAPSGQETQYF. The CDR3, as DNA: TGTGCCAGCAGCTTAGCCCCTAGCGGTCAAGAGACCCAGTACTTC.

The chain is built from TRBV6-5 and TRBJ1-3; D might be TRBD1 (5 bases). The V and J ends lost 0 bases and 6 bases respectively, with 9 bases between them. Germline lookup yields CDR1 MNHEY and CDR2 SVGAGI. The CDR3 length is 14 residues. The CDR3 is CASSYSRQTNTIYF. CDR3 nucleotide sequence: TGTGCCAGCAGTTACTCGAGACAGACAAACACCATATATTTT.